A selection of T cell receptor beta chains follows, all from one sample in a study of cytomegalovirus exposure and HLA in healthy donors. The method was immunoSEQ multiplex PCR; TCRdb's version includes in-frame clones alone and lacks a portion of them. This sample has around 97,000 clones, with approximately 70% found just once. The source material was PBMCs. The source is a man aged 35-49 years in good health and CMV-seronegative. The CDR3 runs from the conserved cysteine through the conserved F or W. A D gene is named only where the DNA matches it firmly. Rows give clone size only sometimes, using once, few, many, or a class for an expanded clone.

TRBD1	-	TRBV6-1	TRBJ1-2	TGTGCCAGCAGTATCGACAGGGACTATGGCTACACCTTC	CASSIDRDYGYTF
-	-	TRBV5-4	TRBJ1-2	TGTGCCAGCAGCCTAGACGCCTATGGCTACACCTTC	CASSLDAYGYTF
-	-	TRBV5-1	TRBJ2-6	TGCGCCAGCAGCTTGGAAGCCATCTCTGGGGCCAACGTCCTGACTTTC	CASSLEAISGANVLTF
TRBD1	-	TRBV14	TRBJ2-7	TGTGCCAGCAGCCCAGGGGGACAGCTACTAAGACAGTACTTC	CASSPGGQLLRQYF
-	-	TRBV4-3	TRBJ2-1	TGCGCCAGCAGCCCCCTTTCTAGCCCCACTATTGGGCAGTTCTTC	CASSPLSSPTIGQFF
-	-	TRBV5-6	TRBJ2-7	TGTGCCAGCAGCTTGGTAGTACAGCCCTACGAGCAGTACTTC	CASSLVVQPYEQYF
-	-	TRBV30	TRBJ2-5	TGTGCCTGGAGTGTGGTGGGGCCGGAGACCCAGTACTTC	CAWSVVGPETQYF
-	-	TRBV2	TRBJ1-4	TGTGCCAGCAGTGGTCCGAACGGAAAACTGTTTTTT	CASSGPNGKLFF
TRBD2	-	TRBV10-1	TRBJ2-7	TGCGCCAGCGGGGAGGGAGGCGAGCAGTACTTC	CASGEGGEQYF
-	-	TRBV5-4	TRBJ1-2	TGTGCCTCCATCCTTCGGGGTTCTAACTATGGCTACACCTTC	CASILRGSNYGYTF
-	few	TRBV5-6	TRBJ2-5	TGTGCCAGCAGCTTGGAGGCGGGGCTAGACTTC	CASSLEAGLDF
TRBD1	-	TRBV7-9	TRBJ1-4	TGTGCCAGCAGCGGGGACAGCCTTAATAATGAAAAACTGTTTTTT	CASSGDSLNNEKLFF
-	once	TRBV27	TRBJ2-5	TGTGCCAGCAGTTTCCTAAACCAAGAGACCCAGTACTTC	CASSFLNQETQYF
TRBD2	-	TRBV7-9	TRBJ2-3	TGTGCCAGCATCGAGGGATGGGAGATAGCGGGGCCTAGCACAGATACGCAGTATTTT	CASIEGWEIAGPSTDTQYF
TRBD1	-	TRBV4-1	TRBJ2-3	TGCGCCAGCAGCGCCCGACAGGGGGGGCTCACAGATACGCAGTATTTT	CASSARQGGLTDTQYF
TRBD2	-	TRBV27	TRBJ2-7	TGTGCCAGCAGTTTCCGGGAGGGCTACGAGCAGTACTTC	CASSFREGYEQYF
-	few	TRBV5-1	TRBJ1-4	TGCGCCAGCAGGAGGGATGGCATCGGTGAAAAACTGTTTTTT	CASRRDGIGEKLFF
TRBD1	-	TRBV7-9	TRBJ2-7	TGTGCCAGCAGCGGGGACAGCTACCTCTCCTACGAGCAGTACTTC	CASSGDSYLSYEQYF
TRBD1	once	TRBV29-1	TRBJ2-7	TGCAGCGTAAAAACCGGGACAGCACACTACGAGCAGTACTTC	CSVKTGTAHYEQYF
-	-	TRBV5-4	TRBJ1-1	TGTGCCAGCAGCCTCGCCTTGGGAGTTTCGGTCACTGAAGCTTTCTTT	CASSLALGVSVTEAFF
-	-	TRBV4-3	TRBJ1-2	TGCGCCAGCAGCCAAGATGAAATCCGGACAGTACTTAACTATGGCTACACCTTC	CASSQDEIRTVLNYGYTF
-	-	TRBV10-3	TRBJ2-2	TGTGCCATCAGTGTTCGGGGGGCGGACACCGGGGAGCTGTTTTTT	CAISVRGADTGELFF